This entry lists 22 T cell receptor beta chains sequenced from one sample in a study of T cell responses to AZD1222 COVID-19 vaccine. Here immunoSEQ multiplex PCR was the method, and the copy in TCRdb shows in-frame clones only, minus some. The data contain some 92,000 clones, around 90% of them singletons. This specimen was peripheral blood, taken on day 0 of AZD1222 vaccination. These receptors all come from an adult in good health.

The gene calls are TRBV4-3 and TRBJ1-2; D may be TRBD1 (5 bases). The CDR3 runs to 18 residues. The germline gives CDR1 LGHNA, CDR2 YSLEER. Trimming left V 2 bases short and J 0 bases short, with 19 bases between. The CDR3 spells CASSQSWGGALANYGYTF. The DNA for the CDR3 is TGCGCCAGCAGCCAATCCTGGGGCGGAGCCCTAGCTAACTATGGCTACACCTTC.

This sequence joins TRBV3-1 (or the pseudogene TRBV3-2) and TRBJ1-2; D ambiguous. The ends were cut back, 2 bases at V and 0 bases at J, with 13 bases in the middle. Germline CDR1 is LGHDT and CDR2 is YNNKEL (reference sequence). The CDR3 totals 16 residues. CDR3 sequence (DNA): TGTGCCAGCAGCCAACCTTCGAACACCCCTAACTATGGCTACACCTTC. Its translation: CASSQPSNTPNYGYTF.

The J gene is TRBJ2-3, the V gene TRBV7-3; the match to TRBD2 covers 8 bases. J lost 3 bases, V lost 4 bases, and 6 bases had no gene match. The length of the CDR3 is 15 residues. CDR1 SGHTA and CDR2 FQGTGA come from the germline V gene. The CDR3 reads CASSSAGGLTDTQYF. In DNA, the CDR3 is TGTGCCAGCAGCTCCGCGGGGGGATTGACAGATACGCAGTATTTT.

This sequence joins TRBV12-3 or TRBV12-4 and TRBJ1-1; perhaps TRBD1 as D (5 bases). V lost 3 bases to trimming and J lost 11 bases, with 13 bases between them. This CDR3 is 12 amino acids long. The CDR3: CASSLGGRSAFF. As DNA, the CDR3 is TGTGCCAGCAGTTTGGGGGGACGTTCTGCTTTCTTT.

The rearrangement uses TRBV6-5 and TRBJ1-3; 8 bases align to TRBD1. CDR3 length equals 14 residues. The germline gives CDR1 MNHEY, CDR2 SVGAGI. V lost 5 bases, J lost 4 bases, and 4 bases stayed unmatched. The CDR3 spells CASSPDRAGNTIYF. Written as DNA, the CDR3 is TGTGCCAGCAGTCCGGACAGGGCGGGAAACACCATATATTTT.

Comment on this clone: Other DNA sequences in the sample encode the same CDR3. This sequence joins TRBV28 and TRBJ1-2, with unresolved D. The germline V gene has CDR1 MDHEN and CDR2 SYDVKM. This CDR3 comprises 11 residues. V was clipped by 6 bases and J by 1 base, with 3 bases between them. CDR3 amino acids: CASSYNYGYTF. DNA for the CDR3: TGTGCCAGCAGCTATAACTATGGCTACACCTTC.

J is TRBJ1-2 and V is TRBV6-4; the match to TRBD1 covers 7 bases. V shed 4 bases, J shed 8 bases, and the junction held 13 bases outside the gene matches. Germline V lookup: CDR1 MRHNA, CDR2 SNTAGT. There are 15 residues in the CDR3. The CDR3 spells CASSAYSTGFAGYTF. In DNA form, the CDR3 reads TGTGCCAGCAGTGCCTACTCGACAGGGTTTGCCGGCTACACCTTC.

The V call is TRBV3-1 (or the pseudogene TRBV3-2), the J call TRBJ2-2, with unresolved D. The CDR3 runs to 11 residues. Trimming cost V 4 bases and J 6 bases, with 3 bases left between them. CDR1 is LGHDT, CDR2 YNNKEL, per germline (reference sequence). The CDR3 spells CASSPSGELFF. DNA of the CDR3: TGTGCCAGCAGCCCCTCCGGGGAGCTGTTTTTT.

V and J are TRBV27 and TRBJ2-7, with 8 bases lining up with TRBD1. In germline, CDR1 is MNHEY, CDR2 SMNVEV (reference sequence). This CDR3 comprises 13 residues. J gave up 5 bases and V 4 bases, and 4 bases lay outside the gene matches. The DNA of the CDR3 is TGTGCCAGCAGTTCCGTGACAGGGGACGAGCAGTACTTC. It encodes CASSSVTGDEQYF.

This chain connects TRBV28 to TRBJ2-1, with 11 nucleotides matching TRBD2. V lost 6 bases to trimming and J lost 8 bases; unmatched junction nucleotides: 9. This CDR3 is 15 amino acids long. Per germline, CDR1 MDHEN and CDR2 SYDVKM. CDR3 coding DNA: TGTGCCAGCAGATCGACTAGCGGGAAGGTGGATGAGCAGTTCTTC. Translation gives CASRSTSGKVDEQFF.

Comments on this clone: At one boundary the junction diverges from the germline segment, which might be a read error. This chain uses TRBV6-5 with TRBJ2-1, with TRBD1 matching over 9 bases. The germline gives CDR1 MNHEY, CDR2 SVGAGI. The CDR3 length is 15 residues. The CDR3 DNA reads TGTGCCAGCAGTTATTCCGGGACAGGGACGGATGATCAGTTCTTC. It encodes CASSYSGTGTDDQFF.

The table lists this clone with a few counts. The V and J genes are TRBV4-1 and TRBJ1-5, with a tentative D call TRBD1 (5 bases). Germline loops: CDR1 MGHRA, CDR2 YSYEKL. The V and J ends lost 2 bases and 2 bases respectively, with 10 bases between them. There are 15 residues in the CDR3. DNA of the CDR3: TGCGCCAGCAGCCAACGGGGCAGGGGCAATCAGCCCCAGCATTTT. As protein: CASSQRGRGNQPQHF.

This clone was counted a few times. V and J are TRBV9 and TRBJ2-7; D remains unclear. The CDR3 loop spans 15 amino acids. Between the trimmed V and J ends, which lost 0 bases and 7 bases, there was a span of 17 bases. CDR1 SGDLS and CDR2 YYNGEE come from the germline V gene. CDR3: CASSVAPGLGGEQYF. CDR3 DNA: TGTGCCAGCAGCGTAGCTCCCGGTCTGGGTGGGGAGCAGTACTTC.

The V and J genes are TRBV2 and TRBJ1-1; no clear D. Between the trimmed V and J ends, which lost 2 bases and 1 base, there was a span of 8 bases. The CDR3 has 14 amino acids. CDR1 is SNHLY and CDR2 is FYNNEI in the germline V gene. Here the CDR3 reads CASSEQRANTEAFF. CDR3 nucleotide sequence: TGTGCCAGCAGTGAACAGAGGGCGAACACTGAAGCTTTCTTT.

This chain connects TRBV28 to TRBJ1-2; TRBD1 might be the D (5 bases). Germline CDR1 and CDR2: MDHEN and SYDVKM. This CDR3 is 12 amino acids long. V gave up 7 bases and J gave up 5 bases, with 11 bases separating them. The CDR3 here is CASNLGGYGYTF. CDR3 in DNA: TGTGCCAGCAACCTTGGGGGGTATGGCTACACCTTC.

The CDR3 bases are TGTGCCAGCATCGGGACAGGGGGAGCGCTAGGCTACACCTTC. Its protein is CASIGTGGALGYTF. The V call is TRBV6-6, the J call TRBJ1-2; TRBD1 aligns across 11 bases. V trimming: 7 bases; J trimming: 8 bases; junction bases outside the gene matches: 9. The CDR3 totals 14 residues. Germline V CDR1 and CDR2: MNHNY, SVGAGI (reference sequence).

This clone was seen once. This rearrangement joins TRBV28 to TRBJ2-1; no definite D call. Germline V CDR1 and CDR2: MDHEN, SYDVKM. V shed 5 bases and J shed 0 bases, with 14 bases lying between them. The CDR3 spans 16 residues. DNA of the CDR3: TGTGCCAGCAGTCAACCTTCTAGAGTCTCCTACAATGAGCAGTTCTTC. Its translation is CASSQPSRVSYNEQFF.

The V gene is TRBV5-1, the J gene TRBJ1-1; no definite D call. Germline loops: CDR1 SGHRS, CDR2 YFSETQ. The V end lost 2 bases, the J end lost 7 bases, and 9 bases lay between the germline ends. The CDR3 extends over 12 amino acids. CDR3 loop: CASSLPGDEAFF. CDR3 in DNA: TGCGCCAGCAGCTTACCGGGAGATGAAGCTTTCTTT.

J is TRBJ2-1 and V is TRBV14; 7 positions match TRBD2. The CDR3 is made up of 15 amino acids. The V and J ends lost 3 bases and 4 bases, in that order; junction bases with no gene match: 6. Germline-derived CDR1 and CDR2 are SGHDN and FVKESK. The CDR3 DNA reads TGTGCCAGCAGCCATTACCGGACTAGTTACAATGAGCAGTTCTTC. Translating gives CASSHYRTSYNEQFF.

The rearrangement links TRBV27 to TRBJ2-7; D is possibly TRBD1 (6 bases). The CDR3 runs 15 residues. The germline V gene has CDR1 MNHEY and CDR2 SMNVEV (reference sequence). Trimming left V 4 bases short and J 0 bases short, with 13 bases between. The CDR3 region has the DNA TGTGCCAGCAGTTCGCTATGGACAGTCTCCTACGAGCAGTACTTC. It encodes CASSSLWTVSYEQYF.

J is TRBJ1-1 and V is TRBV7-3; 8 bases map to TRBD1. V lost 6 bases, J lost 5 bases, and 5 bases stayed unmatched. The CDR3 spans 13 residues. Germline lookup yields CDR1 SGHTA and CDR2 FQGTGA. CDR3 in amino acids: CASRLTGGTEAFF. The CDR3 DNA sequence: TGTGCCAGCAGGCTAACAGGGGGAACTGAAGCTTTCTTT.

J is TRBJ1-1 and V is TRBV4-1; D gene unclear. V was clipped by 1 base and J by 1 base, with 7 bases between them. Germline CDR1 reads MGHRA; CDR2 reads YSYEKL. This CDR3 has 14 amino acids. CDR3 in DNA: TGCGCCAGCAGCCAAGGCCCCAGGAACACTGAAGCTTTCTTT. Amino acid sequence: CASSQGPRNTEAFF.